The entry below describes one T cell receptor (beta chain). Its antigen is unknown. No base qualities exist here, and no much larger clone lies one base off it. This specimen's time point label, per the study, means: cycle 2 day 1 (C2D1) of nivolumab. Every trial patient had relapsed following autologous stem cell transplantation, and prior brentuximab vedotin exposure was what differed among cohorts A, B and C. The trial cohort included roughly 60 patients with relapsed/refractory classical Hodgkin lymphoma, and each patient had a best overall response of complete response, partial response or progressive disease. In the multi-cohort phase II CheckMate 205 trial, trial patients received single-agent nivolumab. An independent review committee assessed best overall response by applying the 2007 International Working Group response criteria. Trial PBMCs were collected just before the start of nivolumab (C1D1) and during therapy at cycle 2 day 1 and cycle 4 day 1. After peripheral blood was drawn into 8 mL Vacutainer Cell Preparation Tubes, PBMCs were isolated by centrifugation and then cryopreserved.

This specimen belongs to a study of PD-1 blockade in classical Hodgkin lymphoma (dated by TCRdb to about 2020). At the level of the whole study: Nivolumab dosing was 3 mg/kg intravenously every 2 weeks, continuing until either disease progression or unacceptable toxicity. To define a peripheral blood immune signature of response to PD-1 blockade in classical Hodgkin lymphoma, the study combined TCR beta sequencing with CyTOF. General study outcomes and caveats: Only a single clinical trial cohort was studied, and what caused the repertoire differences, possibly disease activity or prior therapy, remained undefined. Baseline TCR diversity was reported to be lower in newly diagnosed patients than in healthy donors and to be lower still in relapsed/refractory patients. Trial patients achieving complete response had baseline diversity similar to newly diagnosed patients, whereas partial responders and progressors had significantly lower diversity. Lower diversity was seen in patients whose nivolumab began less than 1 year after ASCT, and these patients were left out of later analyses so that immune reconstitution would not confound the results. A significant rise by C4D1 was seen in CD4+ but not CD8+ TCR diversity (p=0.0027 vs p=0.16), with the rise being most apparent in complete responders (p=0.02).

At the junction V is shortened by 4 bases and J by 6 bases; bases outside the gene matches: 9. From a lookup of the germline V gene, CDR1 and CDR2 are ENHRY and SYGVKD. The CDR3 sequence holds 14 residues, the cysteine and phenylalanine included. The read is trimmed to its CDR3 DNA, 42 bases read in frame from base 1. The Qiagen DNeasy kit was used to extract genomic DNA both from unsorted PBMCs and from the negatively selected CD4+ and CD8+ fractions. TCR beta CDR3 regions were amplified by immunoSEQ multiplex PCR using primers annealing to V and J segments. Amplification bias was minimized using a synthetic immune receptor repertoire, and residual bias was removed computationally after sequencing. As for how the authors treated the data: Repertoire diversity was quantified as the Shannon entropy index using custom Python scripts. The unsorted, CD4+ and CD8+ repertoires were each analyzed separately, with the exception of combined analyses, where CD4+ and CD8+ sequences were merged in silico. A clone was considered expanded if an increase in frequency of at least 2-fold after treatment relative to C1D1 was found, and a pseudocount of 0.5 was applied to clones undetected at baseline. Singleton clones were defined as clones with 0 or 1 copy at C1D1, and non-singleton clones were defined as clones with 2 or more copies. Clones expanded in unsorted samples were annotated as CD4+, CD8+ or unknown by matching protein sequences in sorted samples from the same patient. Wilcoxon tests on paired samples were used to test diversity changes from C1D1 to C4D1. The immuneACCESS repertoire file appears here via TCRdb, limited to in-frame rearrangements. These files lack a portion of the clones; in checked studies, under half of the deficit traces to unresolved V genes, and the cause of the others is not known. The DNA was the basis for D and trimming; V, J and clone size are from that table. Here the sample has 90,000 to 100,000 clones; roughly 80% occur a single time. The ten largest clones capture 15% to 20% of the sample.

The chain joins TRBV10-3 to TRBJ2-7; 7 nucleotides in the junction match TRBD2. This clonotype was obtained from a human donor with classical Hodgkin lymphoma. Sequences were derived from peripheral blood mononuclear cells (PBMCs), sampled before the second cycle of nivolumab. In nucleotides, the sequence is TGTGCCATCAGTGTACGGCGGGAGCGGAGCGAGCAGTACTTC. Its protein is CAISVRRERSEQYF.